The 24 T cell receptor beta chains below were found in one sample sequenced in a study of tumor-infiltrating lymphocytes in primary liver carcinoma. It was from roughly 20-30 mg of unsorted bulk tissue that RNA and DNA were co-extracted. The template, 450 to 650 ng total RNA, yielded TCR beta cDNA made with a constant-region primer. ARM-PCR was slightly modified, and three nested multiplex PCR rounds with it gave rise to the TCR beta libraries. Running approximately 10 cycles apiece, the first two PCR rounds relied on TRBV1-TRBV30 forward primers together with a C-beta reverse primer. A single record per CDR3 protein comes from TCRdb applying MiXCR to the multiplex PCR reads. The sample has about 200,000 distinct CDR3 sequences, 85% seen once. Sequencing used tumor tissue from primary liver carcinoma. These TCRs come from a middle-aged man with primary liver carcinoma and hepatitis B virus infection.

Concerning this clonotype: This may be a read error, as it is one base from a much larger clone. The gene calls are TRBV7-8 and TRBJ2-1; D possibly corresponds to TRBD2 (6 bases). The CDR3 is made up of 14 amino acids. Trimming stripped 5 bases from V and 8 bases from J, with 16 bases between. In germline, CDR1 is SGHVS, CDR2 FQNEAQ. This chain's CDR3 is CASSPAGRGDEQFF. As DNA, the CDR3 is TGTGCCAGCAGCCCAGCCGGCCGCGGGGATGAGCAGTTCTTC.

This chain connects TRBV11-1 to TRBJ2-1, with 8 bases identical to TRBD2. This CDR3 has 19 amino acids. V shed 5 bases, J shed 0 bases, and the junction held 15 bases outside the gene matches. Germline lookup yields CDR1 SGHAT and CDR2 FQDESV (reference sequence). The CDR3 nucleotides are TGTGCCAGCAGCCCTCCCCGTGCTAGCGGGTTAAGCTCCTACAATGAGCAGTTCTTC. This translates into CASSPPRASGLSSYNEQFF.

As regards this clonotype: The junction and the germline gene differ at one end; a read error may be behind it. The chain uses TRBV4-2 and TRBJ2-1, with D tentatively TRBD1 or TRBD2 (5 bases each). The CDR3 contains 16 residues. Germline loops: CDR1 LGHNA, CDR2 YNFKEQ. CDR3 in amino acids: CASSQQLGTGNNEQFF. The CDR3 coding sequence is TGCGCCAGCAGCCAACAACTCGGGACGGGTAACAATGAGCAGTTCTTC.

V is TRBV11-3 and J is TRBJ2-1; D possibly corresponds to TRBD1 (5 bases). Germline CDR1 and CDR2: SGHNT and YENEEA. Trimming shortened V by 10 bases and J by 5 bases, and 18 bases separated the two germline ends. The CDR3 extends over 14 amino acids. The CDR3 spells CAIRLGVINNEQFF. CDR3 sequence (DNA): TGTGCCATCAGATTAGGGGTCATCAACAATGAGCAGTTCTTC. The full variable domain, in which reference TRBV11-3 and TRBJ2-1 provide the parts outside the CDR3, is EAGVVQSPRYKIIEKKQPVAFWCNPISGHNTLYWYLQNLGQGPELLIRYENEEAVDDSQLPKDRFSAERLKGVDSTLKIQPAELGDSAVYLCAIRLGVINNEQFFGPGTRLTVL.

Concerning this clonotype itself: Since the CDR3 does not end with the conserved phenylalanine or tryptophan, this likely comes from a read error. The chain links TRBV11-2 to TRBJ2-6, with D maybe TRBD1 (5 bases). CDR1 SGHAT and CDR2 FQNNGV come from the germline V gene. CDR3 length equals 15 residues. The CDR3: CATQRPRSGANILTL. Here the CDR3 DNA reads TGTGCCACCCAACGGCCGCGCTCTGGGGCCAACATCCTGACTTTG.

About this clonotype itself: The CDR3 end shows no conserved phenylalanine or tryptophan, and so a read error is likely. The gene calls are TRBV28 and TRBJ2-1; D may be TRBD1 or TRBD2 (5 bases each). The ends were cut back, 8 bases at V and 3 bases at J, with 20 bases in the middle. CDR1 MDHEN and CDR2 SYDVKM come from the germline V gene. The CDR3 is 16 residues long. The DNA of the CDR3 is TGTGCCAGCTGGGGTTCTTATGGGGGAGTCTACAATGAGCAGTTCTCC. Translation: CASWGSYGGVYNEQFS.

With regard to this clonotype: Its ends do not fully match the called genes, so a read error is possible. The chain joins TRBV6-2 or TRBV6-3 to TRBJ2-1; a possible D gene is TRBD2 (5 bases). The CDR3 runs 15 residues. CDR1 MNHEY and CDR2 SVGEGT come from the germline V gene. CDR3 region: CTSSRRLLVANEQFF. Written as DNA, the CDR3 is TGTACCAGCAGTCGACGACTATTAGTGGCCAATGAGCAGTTCTTC.

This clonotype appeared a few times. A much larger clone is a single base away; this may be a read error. The CDR3 is CASSHNRRGSNYSYTF. The CDR3 DNA reads TGTGCCAGCAGTCACAACAGGAGAGGTTCTAACTATAGCTACACCTTC. The V call is TRBV6-5, the J call TRBJ1-2, with D perhaps matching TRBD1 (5 bases). The CDR3 is made up of 16 amino acids. Germline V gives CDR1 MNHEY, CDR2 SVGAGI.

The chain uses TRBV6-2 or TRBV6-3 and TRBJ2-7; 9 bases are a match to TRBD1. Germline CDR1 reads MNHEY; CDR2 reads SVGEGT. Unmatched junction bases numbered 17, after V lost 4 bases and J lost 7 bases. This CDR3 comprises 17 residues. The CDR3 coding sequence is TGTGCCAGCAGTTCCCAATCCCTCGGGACAGGGATGTATGAGCAGTACTTC. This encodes CASSSQSLGTGMYEQYF.

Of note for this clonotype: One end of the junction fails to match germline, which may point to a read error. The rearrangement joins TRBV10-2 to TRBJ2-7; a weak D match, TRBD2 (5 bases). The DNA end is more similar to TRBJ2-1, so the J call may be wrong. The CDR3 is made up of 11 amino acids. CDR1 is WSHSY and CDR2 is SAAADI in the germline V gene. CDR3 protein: CTSSVAYEQFF. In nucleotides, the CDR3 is TGCACCAGTAGCGTGGCCTACGAGCAGTTCTTC.

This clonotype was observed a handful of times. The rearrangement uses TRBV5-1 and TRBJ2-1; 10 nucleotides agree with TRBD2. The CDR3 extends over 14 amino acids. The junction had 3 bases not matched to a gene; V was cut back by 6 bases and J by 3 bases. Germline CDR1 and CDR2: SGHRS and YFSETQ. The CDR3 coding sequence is TGCGCCAGCACCTCTAGCGGGGGCTACAATGAGCAGTTCTTC. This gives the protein CASTSSGGYNEQFF.

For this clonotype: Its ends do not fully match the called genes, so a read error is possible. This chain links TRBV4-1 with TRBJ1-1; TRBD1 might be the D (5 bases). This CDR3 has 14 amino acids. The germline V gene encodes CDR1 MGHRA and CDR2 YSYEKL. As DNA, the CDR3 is TGTGCCAACAGCCAAGATCGGGGGAACGCTGAAGCTTTCTTT. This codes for CANSQDRGNAEAFF.

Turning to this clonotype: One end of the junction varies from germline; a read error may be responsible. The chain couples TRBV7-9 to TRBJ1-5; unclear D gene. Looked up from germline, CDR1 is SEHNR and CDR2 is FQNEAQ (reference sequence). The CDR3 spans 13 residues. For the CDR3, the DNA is TGTCCCAGCAGCTTTAACGGTGCTCAGCCCCAGCATTTT. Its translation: CPSSFNGAQPQHF.

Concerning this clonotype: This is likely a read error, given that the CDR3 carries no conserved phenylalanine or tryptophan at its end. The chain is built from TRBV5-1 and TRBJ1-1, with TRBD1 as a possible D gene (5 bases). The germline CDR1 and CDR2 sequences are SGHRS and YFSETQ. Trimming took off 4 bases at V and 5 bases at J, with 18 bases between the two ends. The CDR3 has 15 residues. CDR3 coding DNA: TGCGCCAGCAGCATGGAAGTAGGGGAGAGGACTGAAGCTTTCTAT. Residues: CASSMEVGERTEAFY.

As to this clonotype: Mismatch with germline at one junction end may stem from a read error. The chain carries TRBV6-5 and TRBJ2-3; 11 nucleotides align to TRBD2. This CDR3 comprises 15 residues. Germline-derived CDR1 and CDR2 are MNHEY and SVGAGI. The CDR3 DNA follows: TGTGCCAGCAACCCAGGACTAGCGGGTATAGATATGCAGTATTTT. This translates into CASNPGLAGIDMQYF.

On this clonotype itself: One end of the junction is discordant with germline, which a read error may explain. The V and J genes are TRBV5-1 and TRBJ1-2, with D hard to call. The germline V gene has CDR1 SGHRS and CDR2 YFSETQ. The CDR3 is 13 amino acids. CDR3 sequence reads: CASNLLSYYGYTF. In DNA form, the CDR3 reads TGCGCCAGCAACTTGCTGTCGTACTATGGCTACACCTTC.

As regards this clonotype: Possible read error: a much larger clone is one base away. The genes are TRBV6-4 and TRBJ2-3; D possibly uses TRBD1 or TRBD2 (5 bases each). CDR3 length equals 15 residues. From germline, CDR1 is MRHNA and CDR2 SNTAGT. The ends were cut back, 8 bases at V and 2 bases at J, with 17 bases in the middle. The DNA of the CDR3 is TGTGCCAGCTCCTCCGGGGCTAGCCACACAGATACGCAGTATTTT. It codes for CASSSGASHTDTQYF.

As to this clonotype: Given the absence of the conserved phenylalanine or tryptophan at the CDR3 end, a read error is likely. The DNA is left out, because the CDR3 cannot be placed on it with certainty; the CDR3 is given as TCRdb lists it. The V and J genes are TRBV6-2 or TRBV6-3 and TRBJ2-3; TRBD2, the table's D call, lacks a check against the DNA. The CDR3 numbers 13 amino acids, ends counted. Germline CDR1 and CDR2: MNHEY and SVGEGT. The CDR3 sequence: CASSPMRDGRQFV.

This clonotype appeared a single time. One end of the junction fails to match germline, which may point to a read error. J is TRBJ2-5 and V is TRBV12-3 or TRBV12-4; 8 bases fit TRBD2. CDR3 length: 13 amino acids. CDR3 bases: TGTGCCATCAGGCGGGGGGACGGAGAGACCCTGTACTTC. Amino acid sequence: CAIRRGDGETLYF.

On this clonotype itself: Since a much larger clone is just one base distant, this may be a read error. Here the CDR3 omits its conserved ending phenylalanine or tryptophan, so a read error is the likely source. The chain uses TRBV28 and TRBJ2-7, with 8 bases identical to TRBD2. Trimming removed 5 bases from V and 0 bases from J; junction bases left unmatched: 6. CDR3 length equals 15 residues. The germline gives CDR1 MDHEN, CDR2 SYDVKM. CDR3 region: CASSRGSGSSYEQYC. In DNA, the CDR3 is TGTGCCAGCAGTAGGGGAAGCGGGAGCTCCTACGAGCAGTACTGC.

CDR3 residues: CTTTDSYNYGYTF. CDR3 nucleotides: TGTACCACTACCGACAGCTATAACTATGGCTACACCTTC. V and J are TRBV11-2 and TRBJ1-2; D perhaps matches TRBD1 (5 bases). The CDR3 has 13 residues. CDR1 is SGHAT, CDR2 FQNNGV, per germline.

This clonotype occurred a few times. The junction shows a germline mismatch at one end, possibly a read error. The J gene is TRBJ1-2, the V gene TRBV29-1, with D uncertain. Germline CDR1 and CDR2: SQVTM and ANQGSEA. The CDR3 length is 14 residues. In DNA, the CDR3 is TGCAGTGTTGAAGCGGAAGAAGGAGTGGATGACTACACCTTC. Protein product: CSVEAEEGVDDYTF.

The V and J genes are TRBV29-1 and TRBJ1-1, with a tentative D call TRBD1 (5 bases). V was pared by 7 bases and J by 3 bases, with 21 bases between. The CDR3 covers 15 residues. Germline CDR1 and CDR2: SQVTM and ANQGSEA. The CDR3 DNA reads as TGCAGCGCATCGGGGGGATGGGCTATGCACACTGAAGCTTTCTTT. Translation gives CSASGGWAMHTEAFF.

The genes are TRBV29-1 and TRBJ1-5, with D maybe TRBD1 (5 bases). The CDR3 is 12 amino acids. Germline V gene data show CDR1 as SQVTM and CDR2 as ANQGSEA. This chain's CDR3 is CILGGGNQPQHF. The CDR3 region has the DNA TGCATCCTTGGGGGAGGCAATCAGCCCCAGCATTTT.